The 22 T cell receptor beta chains below come from one sample, sequenced in a study of cytomegalovirus exposure and HLA in healthy donors. PCR was performed using 60 Vbeta and 13 Jbeta primers. The data were produced by immunoSEQ multiplex PCR, yet TCRdb's version contains in-frame clones alone and is incomplete. The table lists some 120,000 clones, about 80% of them singletons. Input material: PBMCs. The receptors were gathered from a man aged 18 to 30 in good health and CMV-seronegative.

This clone showed up just once. The chain links TRBV10-3 to TRBJ1-1, with TRBD1 identical over 8 bases. CDR3 length equals 14 residues. Trimming cost V 6 bases and J 3 bases; bases outside gene matches: 6. Germline-derived CDR1 and CDR2 are ENHRY and SYGVKD. CDR3 DNA: TGTGCCATCAGACCGGGACAGGATCACACTGAAGCTTTCTTT. It yields the protein CAIRPGQDHTEAFF.

V usage is TRBV9 and J usage is TRBJ2-7, with 8 nucleotides matching TRBD1. CDR1 SGDLS and CDR2 YYNGEE come from the germline V gene. This CDR3 has 15 residues. V lost 0 bases, J lost 3 bases, and 5 bases stayed unmatched. CDR3 sequence: CASSVGETGVYEQYF. The CDR3 coding sequence is TGTGCCAGCAGCGTAGGGGAGACAGGGGTCTACGAGCAGTACTTC.

This chain uses TRBV29-1 with TRBJ1-2; D remains unclear. Trimming cost V 8 bases and J 1 base, with 14 bases left between them. CDR1 SQVTM and CDR2 ANQGSEA come from the germline V gene. The CDR3 loop spans 13 amino acids. The CDR3: CSCRGNGNYGYTF. Here the CDR3 DNA reads TGCAGCTGCCGGGGTAATGGTAACTATGGCTACACCTTC.

The chain carries TRBV7-8 and TRBJ2-5, with TRBD1 identical over 7 bases. The germline V gene encodes CDR1 SGHVS and CDR2 FQNEAQ. Trimming took 8 bases from V and 7 from J; bases not matched to a gene: 13. The CDR3 length is 14 residues. The CDR3 loop is CASCPTTGDGTQYF. The DNA for the CDR3 is TGTGCCAGCTGCCCCACTACAGGGGATGGGACCCAGTACTTC.

J is TRBJ2-1 and V is TRBV1; the table's D call, TRBD2, has no DNA check behind it. TRBV1 represents a pseudogene. The CDR3 loop spans 17 amino acids. CDR3 region: CTSSPSTSGDPISEQFF. The CDR3 region has the DNA TGCACCAGCAGTCCCTCGACTAGCGGGGATCCGATTAGTGAGCAGTTCTTC.

V and J are TRBV18 and TRBJ2-4, with D possibly matching TRBD1 (5 bases). Germline V gives CDR1 KGHSH, CDR2 LQKENI. This CDR3 spans 13 amino acids. Between the trimmed V and J ends, which lost 3 bases and 8 bases, there was a span of 11 bases. The CDR3 loop reads CASSPQRGDIQYF. The CDR3 DNA reads as TGTGCCAGCTCACCCCAAAGGGGCGACATTCAGTACTTC.

The rearrangement uses TRBV6-1 and TRBJ1-3; 7 bases fit TRBD1. The germline CDR1 and CDR2 sequences are MNHNS and SASEGT. The CDR3 runs to 14 residues. Trimming removed 8 bases from V and 0 bases from J; junction bases left unmatched: 4. The CDR3 sequence: CASLDRDSGNTIYF. CDR3 bases: TGTGCCAGCCTTGACAGGGACTCTGGAAACACCATATATTTT.

This sequence joins TRBV19 and TRBJ1-2; D is unclear. The CDR3 is made up of 11 amino acids. The V gene lost 3 bases and the J gene lost 7 bases, with 6 bases spanning the gap. Germline CDR1 and CDR2: LNHDA and SQIVND (reference sequence). The CDR3, as DNA: TGTGCCAGTAGTATGGGGAGTGGCTACACCTTC. It yields the protein CASSMGSGYTF.

This chain joins TRBV7-2 and TRBJ1-6, with unresolved D. The V and J ends lost 1 base and 8 bases respectively, with 9 bases between them. Germline assignment: CDR1 SGHTA and CDR2 FQGNSA. The CDR3 runs 14 residues. Here the CDR3 DNA reads TGTGCCAGCAGCTTAGTGATTCGAGATTCACCCCTCCACTTT. It encodes CASSLVIRDSPLHF.

This clone was picked up one time. CDR3 sequence reads: CASSPDRYQETQYF. CDR3 DNA sequence: TGTGCCAGCAGCCCCGACAGATACCAAGAGACCCAGTACTTC. J is TRBJ2-5 and V is TRBV5-4, with D possibly TRBD1 on 5 matching bases. V dropped 4 bases and J dropped 0 bases, with 10 bases sitting between them. This CDR3 contains 14 residues. Germline V CDR1 and CDR2: SGHNT, YYREEE (reference sequence).

This chain links TRBV4-1 with TRBJ2-5, with D possibly TRBD2 on 6 matching bases. The germline CDR1 and CDR2 sequences are MGHRA and YSYEKL. The CDR3 is 13 residues long. Trimming removed 1 base from V and 5 bases from J, with 8 bases in between. CDR3 sequence: CASSQVGGETQYF. CDR3 nucleotides: TGCGCCAGCAGCCAAGTTGGGGGGGAGACCCAGTACTTC.

This rearrangement joins TRBV14 to TRBJ2-7; maybe TRBD1 (6 bases). This CDR3 spans 12 amino acids. Looked up from germline, CDR1 is SGHDN and CDR2 is FVKESK. V was trimmed by 4 bases and J by 2 bases, leaving 6 bases between them. This CDR3 reads CASSRQAYEQYF. CDR3 in DNA: TGTGCCAGCAGCCGACAGGCCTACGAGCAGTACTTC.

For the CDR3, the DNA is TGCGCCAGCAGCAGGTCGGGTGGAGATACGCAGTATTTT. Encoded protein: CASSRSGGDTQYF. The chain couples TRBV5-1 to TRBJ2-3; D is uncertain. The V gene lost 4 bases and the J gene lost 5 bases, with 11 bases spanning the gap. Germline values: CDR1 SGHRS, CDR2 YFSETQ. The CDR3 spans 13 residues. Complete variable domain (other parts from reference TRBV5-1 and TRBJ2-3): KAGVTQTPRYLIKTRGQQVTLSCSPISGHRSVSWYQQTPGQGLQFLFEYFSETQRNKGNFPGRFSGRQFSNSRSEMNVSTLELGDSALYLCASSRSGGDTQYFGPGTRLTVL.

The chain uses TRBV10-3 and TRBJ1-1, with 11 bases aligning to TRBD1. CDR1 is ENHRY and CDR2 is SYGVKD in the germline V gene. V lost 1 base, J lost 4 bases, and 5 bases stayed unmatched. CDR3 size: 16 residues. The CDR3 loop reads CAISEFRTGGVTEAFF. The CDR3 coding sequence is TGTGCCATCAGTGAGTTCCGGACAGGGGGCGTCACTGAAGCTTTCTTT.

The chain carries TRBV5-4 and TRBJ1-3, with a tentative D call TRBD1 (6 bases). The germline CDR1 and CDR2 sequences are SGHNT and YYREEE (reference sequence). V lost 1 base, J lost 0 bases, and 17 bases lay in between. CDR3 size: 18 residues. The CDR3 spells CASSLTLPGQASGNTIYF. CDR3 DNA: TGTGCCAGCAGCTTGACTCTTCCGGGACAAGCCTCTGGAAACACCATATATTTT.

V is TRBV10-3 and J is TRBJ2-3; the match to TRBD1 covers 8 bases. The V gene's germline CDR1 is ENHRY and CDR2 SYGVKD. CDR3 size: 15 residues. The trim removed 6 bases at V and 1 base at J, leaving 6 bases unmatched. CDR3: CAIRTGTGGTDTQYF. As DNA, the CDR3 is TGTGCCATCAGGACCGGGACAGGAGGCACAGATACGCAGTATTTT.

The chain recombines TRBV5-1 with TRBJ2-5; D is undetermined. The DNA end lines up better with TRBJ2-7; the J call may be wrong. CDR3 length: 11 residues. Germline V gene sequence: CDR1 SGHRS, CDR2 YFSETQ. The CDR3 is CASSSSYEQYF. The CDR3 DNA sequence: TGCGCCAGCAGCTCCTCCTACGAGCAGTACTTC.

V gene TRBV6-5 combines with J gene TRBJ1-2; 7 bases fit TRBD1. The trim removed 6 bases at V and 6 bases at J, leaving 13 bases unmatched. CDR1 is MNHEY, CDR2 SVGAGI, per germline. This CDR3 has 15 residues. CDR3 bases: TGTGCCAGCAGCTTAACTGAGGGCAGGGGGAATGGCTACACCTTC. Its protein is CASSLTEGRGNGYTF.

There are a few counts of this clone. The rearrangement links TRBV27 to TRBJ1-5, with D perhaps matching TRBD1 (5 bases). V lost 2 bases, J lost 0 bases, and 14 bases lay in between. The CDR3 spans 17 residues. Germline assignment: CDR1 MNHEY and CDR2 SMNVEV (reference sequence). In DNA, the CDR3 is TGTGCCAGCAGTTTAGGGGCAGGCCGTTATAGCAATCAGCCCCAGCATTTT. It is translated as CASSLGAGRYSNQPQHF.

This chain uses TRBV6-1 with TRBJ2-7; 7 nucleotides match TRBD1. CDR1 is MNHNS, CDR2 SASEGT, per germline. With 4 bases clipped from V and 7 bases from J, the junction kept 13 bases outside the gene matches. The CDR3 has 15 amino acids. CDR3 bases: TGTGCCAGCAGTGTCGGGACAGAACCCAGATGGGAGCAGTACTTC. Translated, it gives CASSVGTEPRWEQYF.

The chain joins TRBV18 to TRBJ2-3, with 14 bases lining up with TRBD2. This CDR3 region has 16 residues. Germline lookup yields CDR1 KGHSH and CDR2 LQKENI. V gave up 3 bases and J gave up 5 bases; unmatched junction bases: 4. CDR3 amino acids: CASSPGTSGGGDTQYF. The CDR3 DNA reads as TGTGCCAGCTCACCCGGGACTAGCGGGGGTGGAGATACGCAGTATTTT.

This clone was observed a handful of times. V gene TRBV19 combines with J gene TRBJ2-3; 9 bases fit TRBD2. In germline, CDR1 is LNHDA, CDR2 SQIVND (reference sequence). The CDR3 extends over 15 amino acids. J gave up 9 bases and V 1 base, and 8 bases lay outside the gene matches. Here the CDR3 DNA reads TGTGCCAGTAGTATAGGAGCGGGGGGCTTGGAAACGCAGTATTTT. It specifies CASSIGAGGLETQYF.